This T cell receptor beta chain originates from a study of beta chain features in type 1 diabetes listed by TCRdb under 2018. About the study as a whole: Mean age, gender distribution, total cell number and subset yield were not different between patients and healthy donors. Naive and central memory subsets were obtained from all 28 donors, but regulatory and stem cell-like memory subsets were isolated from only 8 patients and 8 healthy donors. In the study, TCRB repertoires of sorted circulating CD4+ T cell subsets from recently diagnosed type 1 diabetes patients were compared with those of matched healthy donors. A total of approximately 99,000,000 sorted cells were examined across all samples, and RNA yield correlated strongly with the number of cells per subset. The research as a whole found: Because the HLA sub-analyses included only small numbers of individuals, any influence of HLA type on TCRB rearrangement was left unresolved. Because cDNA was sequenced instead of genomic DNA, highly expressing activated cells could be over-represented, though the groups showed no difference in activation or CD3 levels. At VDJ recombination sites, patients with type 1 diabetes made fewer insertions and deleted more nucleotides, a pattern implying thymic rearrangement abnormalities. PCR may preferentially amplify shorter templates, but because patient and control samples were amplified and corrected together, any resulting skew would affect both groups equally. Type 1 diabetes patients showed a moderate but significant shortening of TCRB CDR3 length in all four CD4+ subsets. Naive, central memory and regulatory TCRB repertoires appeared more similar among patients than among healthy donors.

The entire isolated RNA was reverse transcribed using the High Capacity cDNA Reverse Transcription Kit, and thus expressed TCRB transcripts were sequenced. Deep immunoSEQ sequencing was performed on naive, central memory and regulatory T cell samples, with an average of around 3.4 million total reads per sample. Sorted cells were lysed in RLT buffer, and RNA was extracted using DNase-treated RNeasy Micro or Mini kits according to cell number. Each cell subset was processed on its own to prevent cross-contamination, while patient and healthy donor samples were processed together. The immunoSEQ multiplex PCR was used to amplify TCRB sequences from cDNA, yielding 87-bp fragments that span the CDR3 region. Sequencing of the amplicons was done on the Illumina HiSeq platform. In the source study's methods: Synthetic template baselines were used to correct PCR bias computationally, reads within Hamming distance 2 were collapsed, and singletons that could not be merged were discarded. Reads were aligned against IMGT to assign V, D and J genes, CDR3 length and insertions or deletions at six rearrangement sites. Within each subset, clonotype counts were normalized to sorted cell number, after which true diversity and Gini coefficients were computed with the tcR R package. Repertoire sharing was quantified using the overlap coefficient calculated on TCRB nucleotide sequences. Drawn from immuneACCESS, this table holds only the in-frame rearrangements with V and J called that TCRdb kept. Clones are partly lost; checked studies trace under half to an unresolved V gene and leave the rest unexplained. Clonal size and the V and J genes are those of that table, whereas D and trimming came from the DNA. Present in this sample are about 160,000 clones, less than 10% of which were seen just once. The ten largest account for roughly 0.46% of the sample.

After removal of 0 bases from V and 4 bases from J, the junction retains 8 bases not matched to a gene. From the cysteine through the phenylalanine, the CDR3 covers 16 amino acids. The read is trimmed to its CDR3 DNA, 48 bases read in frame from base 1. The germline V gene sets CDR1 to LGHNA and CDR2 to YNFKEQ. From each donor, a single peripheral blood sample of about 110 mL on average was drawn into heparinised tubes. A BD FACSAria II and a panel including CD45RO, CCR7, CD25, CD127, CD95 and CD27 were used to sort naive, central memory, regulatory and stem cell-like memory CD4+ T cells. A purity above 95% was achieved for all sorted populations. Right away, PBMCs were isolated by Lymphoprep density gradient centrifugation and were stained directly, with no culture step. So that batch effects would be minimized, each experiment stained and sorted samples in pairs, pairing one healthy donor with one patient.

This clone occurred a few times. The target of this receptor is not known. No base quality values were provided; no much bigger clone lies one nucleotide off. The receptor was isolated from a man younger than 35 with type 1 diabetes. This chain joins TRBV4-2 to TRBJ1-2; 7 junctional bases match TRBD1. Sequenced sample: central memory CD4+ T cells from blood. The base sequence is TGTGCCAGCAGCCAAGACCTTGGACAGGCCTTCTATGGCTACACCTTC. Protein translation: CASSQDLGQAFYGYTF.